The clone carrying this T cell receptor beta chain was recorded a few times. The data originate from a study of blood T cell repertoires in COVID-19. Study context: The samples span acute and convalescent COVID-19 from the United States, Italy and Spain. The analysed material was cDNA or gDNA that came from T cells, B-cell-depleted T cells, or PBMCs.

In the authors' methods: Using reference gene primer amplification, nucleated cell counts were estimated. Profiled with immunoSEQ multiplex PCR; TCRdb holds only in-frame clones, not every one. Clone size and V and J calls were adopted from that table, with D and trimming inferred from the DNA. The sample carries some 100,000 clones, over 75% recorded once. The sample consisted of peripheral blood. The origin of this receptor is a middle-aged man with acute or convalescent COVID-19.

The chain's CDR3 is CASGRGNQPQHF. DNA of the CDR3: TGTGCCAGCGGACGGGGGAATCAGCCCCAGCATTTT. This rearrangement joins TRBV25-1 to TRBJ1-5; tentative D call: TRBD1 (5 bases). This CDR3 comprises 12 residues. Looked up from germline, CDR1 is MGHDK and CDR2 is SYGVNS. V was cut by 8 bases and J by 4 bases, with 9 bases left in between.